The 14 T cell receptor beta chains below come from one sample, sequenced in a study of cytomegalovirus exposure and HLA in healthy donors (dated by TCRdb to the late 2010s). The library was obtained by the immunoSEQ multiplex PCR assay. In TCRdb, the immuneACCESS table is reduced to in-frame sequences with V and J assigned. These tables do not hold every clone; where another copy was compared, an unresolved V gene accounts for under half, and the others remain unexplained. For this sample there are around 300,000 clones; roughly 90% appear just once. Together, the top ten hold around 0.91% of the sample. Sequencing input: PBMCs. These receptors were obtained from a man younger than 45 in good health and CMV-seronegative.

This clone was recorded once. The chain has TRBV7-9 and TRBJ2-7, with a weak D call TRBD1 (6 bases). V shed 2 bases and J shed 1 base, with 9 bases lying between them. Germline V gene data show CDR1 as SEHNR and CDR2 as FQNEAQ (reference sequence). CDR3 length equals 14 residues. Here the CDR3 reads CASSLTGKSYEQYF. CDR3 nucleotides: TGTGCCAGCAGCTTAACAGGGAAGTCCTACGAGCAGTACTTC.

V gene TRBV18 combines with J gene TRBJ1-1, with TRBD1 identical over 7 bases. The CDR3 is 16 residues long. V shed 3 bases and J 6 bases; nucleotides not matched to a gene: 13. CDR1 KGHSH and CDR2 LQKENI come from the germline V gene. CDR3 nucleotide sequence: TGTGCCAGCTCACCGGGCCGGGACAGCTATAGGGCTGAAGCTTTCTTT. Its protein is CASSPGRDSYRAEAFF.

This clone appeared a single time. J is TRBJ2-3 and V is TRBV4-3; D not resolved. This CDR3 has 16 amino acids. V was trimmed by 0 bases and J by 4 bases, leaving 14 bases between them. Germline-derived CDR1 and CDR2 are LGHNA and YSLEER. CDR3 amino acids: CASSQESGGASDTQYF. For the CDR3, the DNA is TGCGCCAGCAGCCAAGAAAGTGGCGGAGCCTCAGATACGCAGTATTTT.

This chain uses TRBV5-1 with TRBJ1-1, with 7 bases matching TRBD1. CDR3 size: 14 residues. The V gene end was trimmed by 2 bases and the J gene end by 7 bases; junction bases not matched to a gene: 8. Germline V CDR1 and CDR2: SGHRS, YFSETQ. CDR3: CASSLFDRAHEAFF. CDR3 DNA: TGCGCCAGCAGCTTATTCGACAGGGCTCATGAAGCTTTCTTT.

CDR3 coding DNA: TGTGCCAGTAGTATTGGTGTTGGACAGGGGGCCTGGGGCAATCAGCCCCAGCATTTT. Translation gives CASSIGVGQGAWGNQPQHF. The rearrangement joins TRBV19 to TRBJ1-5; 11 bases align to TRBD1. This CDR3 contains 19 residues. Germline CDR1 is LNHDA and CDR2 is SQIVND (reference sequence). The junction had 12 bases not matched to a gene; V was cut back by 3 bases and J by 2 bases.

The CDR3 spells CASSPPRPAGVYGYTF. In DNA, the CDR3 is TGTGCCAGCTCACCCCCGCGGCCCGCGGGGGTCTATGGCTACACCTTC. The J gene is TRBJ1-2, the V gene TRBV18, with a tentative D call TRBD1 (5 bases). Germline CDR1 KGHSH, CDR2 LQKENI. The CDR3 has 16 residues. V was trimmed by 3 bases and J by 4 bases, leaving 18 bases between them.

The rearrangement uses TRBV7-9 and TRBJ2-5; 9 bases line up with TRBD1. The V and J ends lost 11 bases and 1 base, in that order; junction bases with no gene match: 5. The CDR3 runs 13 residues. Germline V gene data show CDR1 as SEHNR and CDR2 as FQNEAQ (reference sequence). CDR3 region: CAGNRGLQETQYF. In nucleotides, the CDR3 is TGTGCCGGCAACAGGGGGCTCCAAGAGACCCAGTACTTC.

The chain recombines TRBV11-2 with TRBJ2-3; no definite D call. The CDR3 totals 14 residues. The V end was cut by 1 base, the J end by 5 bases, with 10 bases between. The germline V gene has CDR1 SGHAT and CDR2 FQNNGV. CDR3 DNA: TGTGCCAGCAGCTTAGCGGGTTTGGGAGATACGCAGTATTTT. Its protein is CASSLAGLGDTQYF.

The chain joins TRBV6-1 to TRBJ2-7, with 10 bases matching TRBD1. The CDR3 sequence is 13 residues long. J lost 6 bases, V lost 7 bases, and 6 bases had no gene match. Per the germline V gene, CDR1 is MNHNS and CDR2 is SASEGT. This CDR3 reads CASITGQGSEQYF. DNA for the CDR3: TGTGCCAGCATTACGGGACAGGGGAGCGAGCAGTACTTC.

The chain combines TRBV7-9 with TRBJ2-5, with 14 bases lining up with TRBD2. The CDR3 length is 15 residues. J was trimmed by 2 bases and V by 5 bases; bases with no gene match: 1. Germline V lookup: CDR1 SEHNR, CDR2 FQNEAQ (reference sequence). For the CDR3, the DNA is TGTGCCAGCAGCCGGACTAGCGGGGGGCAAGAGACCCAGTACTTC. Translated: CASSRTSGGQETQYF.

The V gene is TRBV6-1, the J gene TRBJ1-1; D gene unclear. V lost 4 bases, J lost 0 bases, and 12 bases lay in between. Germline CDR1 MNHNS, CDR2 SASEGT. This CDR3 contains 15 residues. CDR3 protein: CASSVVRIMNTEAFF. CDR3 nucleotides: TGTGCCAGCAGTGTGGTGCGGATTATGAACACTGAAGCTTTCTTT.

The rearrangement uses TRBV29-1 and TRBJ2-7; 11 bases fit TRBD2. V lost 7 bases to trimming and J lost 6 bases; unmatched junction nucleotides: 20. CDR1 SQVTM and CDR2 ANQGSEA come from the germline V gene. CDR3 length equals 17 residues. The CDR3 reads CSASSDLAGGPRFEQYF. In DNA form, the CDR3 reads TGCAGCGCCTCATCAGACCTAGCGGGGGGTCCGCGGTTCGAGCAGTACTTC.

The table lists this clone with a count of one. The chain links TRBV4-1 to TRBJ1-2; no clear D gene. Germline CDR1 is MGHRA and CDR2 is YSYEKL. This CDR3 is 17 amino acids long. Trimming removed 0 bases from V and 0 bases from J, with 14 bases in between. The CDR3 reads CASSQEGADPANYGYTF. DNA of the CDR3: TGCGCCAGCAGCCAAGAGGGAGCGGATCCCGCTAACTATGGCTACACCTTC.

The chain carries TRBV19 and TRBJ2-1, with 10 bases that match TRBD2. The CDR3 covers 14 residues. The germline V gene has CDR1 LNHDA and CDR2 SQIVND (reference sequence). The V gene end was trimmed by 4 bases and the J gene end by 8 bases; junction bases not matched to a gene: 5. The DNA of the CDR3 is TGTGCCAGTAGTACGACTAGCGGGCGTGATGAGCAGTTCTTC. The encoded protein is CASSTTSGRDEQFF. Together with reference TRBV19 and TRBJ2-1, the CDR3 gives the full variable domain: DGGITQSPKYLFRKEGQNVTLSCEQNLNHDAMYWYRQDPGQGLRLIYYSQIVNDFQKGDIAEGYSVSREKKESFPLTVTSAQKNPTAFYLCASSTTSGRDEQFFGPGTRLTVL.